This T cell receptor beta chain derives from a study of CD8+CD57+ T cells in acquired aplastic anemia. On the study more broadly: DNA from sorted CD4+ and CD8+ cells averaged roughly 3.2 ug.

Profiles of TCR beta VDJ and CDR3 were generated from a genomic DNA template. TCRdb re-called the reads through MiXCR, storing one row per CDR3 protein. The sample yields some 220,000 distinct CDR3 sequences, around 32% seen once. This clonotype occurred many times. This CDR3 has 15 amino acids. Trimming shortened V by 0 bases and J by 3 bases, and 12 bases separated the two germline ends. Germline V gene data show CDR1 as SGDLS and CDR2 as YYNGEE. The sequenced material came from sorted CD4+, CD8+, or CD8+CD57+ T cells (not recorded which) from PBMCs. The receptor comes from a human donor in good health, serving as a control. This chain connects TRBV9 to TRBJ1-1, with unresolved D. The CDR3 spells CASSVEADPYTEAFF. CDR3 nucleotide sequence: TGTGCCAGCAGCGTAGAGGCAGATCCCTACACTGAAGCTTTCTTT.